Following are 4 T cell receptor beta chains from one sample sequenced in a study of T cells in Graves' hyperthyroidism and ophthalmopathy. What was amplified from RNA transcripts were TCR beta CDR3 regions. The HTBI set primed first-round TCR CDR3 RT-PCR. One entry per CDR3 protein, called by TCRdb with MiXCR from the multiplex PCR reads. The table records around 350,000 distinct CDR3 sequences, about a fifth of them present only once. The specimen sequenced was blood. All receptors derive from a woman aged 18-29 years with Graves' hyperthyroidism.

In its sample, this clonotype was seen many times. The V gene is TRBV6-1, the J gene TRBJ2-7; 7 positions match TRBD1. Trimming at V came to 4 bases and at J to 0 bases, leaving 15 bases not matched to a gene. The CDR3 covers 18 residues. CDR1 and CDR2 from the germline V gene are MNHNS and SASEGT. The CDR3 DNA follows: TGTGCCAGCAGTGGAGTCAGCCTAAACAGGGGAAACTCCTACGAGCAGTACTTC. Amino acid sequence: CASSGVSLNRGNSYEQYF.

In its sample, this clonotype was seen many times. This chain joins TRBV5-1 and TRBJ2-3; D is uncertain. Germline V lookup: CDR1 SGHRS, CDR2 YFSETQ. Trimming pared 0 bases from V and 0 bases from J, leaving 8 bases between. This CDR3 has 15 residues. DNA of the CDR3: TGCGCCAGCAGCTTGGGCACGGATAGCACAGATACGCAGTATTTT. Translating it yields CASSLGTDSTDTQYF.

At least ten counts were recorded for this clonotype. One end of the junction is discordant with germline, which a read error may explain. The chain is built from TRBV10-2 and TRBJ2-5; unclear D gene. Germline V gene data show CDR1 as WSHSY and CDR2 as SAAADI. The CDR3 is 12 residues long. The CDR3 protein is CASGDPGKTQYF. CDR3 DNA sequence: TGCGCCAGCGGTGACCCTGGGAAGACCCAGTACTTC.

This clonotype was recorded at least ten times. The chain is built from TRBV28 and TRBJ1-2, with D unresolved. CDR3 length equals 14 residues. Germline V CDR1 and CDR2: MDHEN, SYDVKM. V lost 3 bases to trimming and J lost 6 bases, with 14 bases between them. CDR3 region: CASSFGEVVDGYTF. Here the CDR3 DNA reads TGTGCCAGCAGTTTCGGGGAGGTCGTAGATGGCTACACCTTC.